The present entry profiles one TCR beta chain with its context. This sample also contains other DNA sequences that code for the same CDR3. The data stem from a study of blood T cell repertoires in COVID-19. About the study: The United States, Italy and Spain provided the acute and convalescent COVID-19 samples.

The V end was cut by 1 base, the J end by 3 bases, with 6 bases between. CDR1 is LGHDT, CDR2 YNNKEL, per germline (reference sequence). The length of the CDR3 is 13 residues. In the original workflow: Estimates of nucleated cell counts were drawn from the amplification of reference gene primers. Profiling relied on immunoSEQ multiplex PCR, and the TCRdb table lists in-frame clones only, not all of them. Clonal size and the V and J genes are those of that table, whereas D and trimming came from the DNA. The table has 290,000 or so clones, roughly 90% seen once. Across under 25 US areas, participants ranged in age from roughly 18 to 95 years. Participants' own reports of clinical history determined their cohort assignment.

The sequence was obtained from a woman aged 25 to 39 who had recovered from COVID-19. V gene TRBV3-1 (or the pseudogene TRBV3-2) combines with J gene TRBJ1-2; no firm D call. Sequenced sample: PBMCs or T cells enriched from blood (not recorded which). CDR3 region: CASSQGRDYGYTF. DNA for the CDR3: TGTGCCAGCAGCCAAGGACGGGACTATGGCTACACCTTC.